The clone carrying this T cell receptor beta chain was seen only a few times. Its specificity is unknown. MiXCR was run by TCRdb on the 5' RACE reads, yielding one entry per CDR3 protein. The sample records a few hundred thousand distinct CDR3 sequences, less than 9.5% being singletons. The data are from a study of CD8 T cells in ankylosing spondylitis. The J segment lost 1 base and the V segment lost 10 bases, leaving 3 bases of the junction unmatched. CDR1 is MNHEY, CDR2 SMNVEV, per germline (reference sequence). This CDR3 contains 13 residues. Findings and limits, study-wide: Disease-associated clones were CD8+ and fairly uncommon in peripheral blood. In ankylosing spondylitis blood, a motif of roughly 8 highly homologous TCR beta variants appeared characteristic.

The sequence was collected from a male donor with ankylosing spondylitis. The sequenced material came from blood, either unsorted or a sorted T cell fraction (not recorded which). The V call is TRBV27, the J call TRBJ1-5, with 8 bases that match TRBD1. CDR3 residues: CATRDRSNQPQHF. The CDR3 nucleotides are TGTGCCACCAGGGACAGGAGCAATCAGCCCCAGCATTTT.